This TCR beta chain stems from a study of cytomegalovirus exposure and HLA in healthy donors. Study information: The 120 or so validation repertoires were reported in a later analysis to have been generated on the same platform as the roughly 630 first-cohort repertoires. Study-wide results and limits: Subsequent analysis of the 120 or so validation repertoires found a tendency for first-cohort TCR clusters to co-occur. Using the classifier, cytomegalovirus status was reportedly diagnosed with high specificity and sensitivity.

The donors were part of the validation cohort, which consisted of about 130 subjects and was separate from the first cohort of 670 or so subjects. The germline CDR1 and CDR2 sequences are ENHRY and SYGVKD. Trimming at V came to 6 bases and at J to 7 bases, leaving 7 bases not matched to a gene. There are 13 residues in the CDR3. Assay used: immunoSEQ multiplex PCR; TCRdb lists only in-frame clones, some missing. The table shows 50,000 or so clones, with about 91% occurring only once. Comment on this clone: What it recognizes is unknown.

The source of this sequence is a woman in her 30s in good health and CMV-seronegative. The gene calls are TRBV10-3 and TRBJ1-2; 8 nucleotides match TRBD1. The sample consisted of PBMCs. The CDR3 sequence: CAIRTLTGVGYTF. For the CDR3, the DNA is TGTGCCATCAGAACACTGACAGGGGTTGGCTACACCTTC.